This T cell receptor (beta chain) was obtained from a study of blood T cell dynamics during melanoma immunotherapy. Study-level information: Metastatic melanoma patients received first-line pembrolizumab or nivolumab plus ipilimumab.

Losses at the gene ends were 1 base for V and 4 bases for J; bases not matched to a gene: 5. The CDR3 totals 15 residues. Germline CDR1 SGHTA, CDR2 FQGNSA. Each bulk PBMC sample had roughly 350 ng DNA loaded. Clones were sequenced by immunoSEQ multiplex PCR, and TCRdb holds only the in-frame ones, with some missing. The sample holds about 8,500 clones; more than 65% are singletons and the top ten take less than 1.5%. Stated time point: pre-treatment baseline. Patients had no prior systemic cancer treatment, immunosuppressants or other active cancers. Sequencing used blood, obtained from a patient treated with checkpoint blockade. The TCR comes from a human donor with melanoma. This chain connects TRBV7-2 to TRBJ2-5, with 8 bases that match TRBD2. The CDR3 spells CASSLESGSGETQYF. CDR3 sequence (DNA): TGTGCCAGCAGCTTAGAGAGCGGGAGTGGAGAGACCCAGTACTTC.